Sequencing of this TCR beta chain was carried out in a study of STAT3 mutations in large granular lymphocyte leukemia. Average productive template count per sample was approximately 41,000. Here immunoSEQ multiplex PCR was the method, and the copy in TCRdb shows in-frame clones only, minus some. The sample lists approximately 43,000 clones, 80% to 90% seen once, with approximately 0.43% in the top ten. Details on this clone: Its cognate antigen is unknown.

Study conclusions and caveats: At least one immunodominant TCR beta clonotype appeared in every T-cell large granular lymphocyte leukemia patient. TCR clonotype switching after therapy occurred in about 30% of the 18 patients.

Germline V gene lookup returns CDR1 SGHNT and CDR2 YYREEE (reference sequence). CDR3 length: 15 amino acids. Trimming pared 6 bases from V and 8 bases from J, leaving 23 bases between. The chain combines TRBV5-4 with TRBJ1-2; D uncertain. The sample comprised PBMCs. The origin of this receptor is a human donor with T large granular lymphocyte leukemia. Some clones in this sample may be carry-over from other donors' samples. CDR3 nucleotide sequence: TGTGCCAGCACCCCGGGGAGTAGAGTCGAAGGGGGCTACACCTTC. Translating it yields CASTPGSRVEGGYTF.